This T cell receptor (beta chain) emerged from a study of beta chain features in type 1 diabetes. This clone was recorded a few times. cDNA synthesis used the whole RNA isolate, giving expressed TCRB sequences. Repertoires were generated with immunoSEQ multiplex PCR, while TCRdb's copy carries only in-frame clones and drops some. The sample holds under 200,000 clones, around 8% seen once. The germline CDR1 and CDR2 sequences are SGDLS and YYNGEE. V dropped 3 bases and J dropped 3 bases, with 12 bases sitting between them. This CDR3 is 14 amino acids long. The TCR originated in a man in his late teens or twenties in good health. This rearrangement joins TRBV9 to TRBJ1-1; D is possibly TRBD1 (6 bases). Sequencing was carried out using central memory CD4+ T cells from blood. The CDR3 spells CASSATTGHTEAFF. The CDR3 DNA sequence: TGTGCCAGCAGCGCAACGACAGGCCACACTGAAGCTTTCTTT.